This T cell receptor (beta chain) derives from a study of blood T cell repertoires in COVID-19. Study-wide background: Whether acute or convalescent, the COVID-19 samples came from the United States, Italy and Spain.

Generated by immunoSEQ multiplex PCR, the TCRdb table keeps only in-frame clones and is missing some. The sample has 200,000 to 300,000 clones; around nine tenths are singletons. This clone was counted once. The length of the CDR3 is 15 residues. V dropped 6 bases and J dropped 1; count of bases not matched to a gene: 6. In germline, CDR1 is SNHLY, CDR2 FYNNEI. This sequence was found in an older woman with active or convalescent COVID-19. The sequencing input was peripheral blood. V and J are TRBV2 and TRBJ1-5; 7 bases map to TRBD1. The DNA for the CDR3 is TGTGCCAGCAGGGAGGGGGCGTCGAGCAATCAGCCCCAGCATTTT. This codes for CASREGASSNQPQHF.